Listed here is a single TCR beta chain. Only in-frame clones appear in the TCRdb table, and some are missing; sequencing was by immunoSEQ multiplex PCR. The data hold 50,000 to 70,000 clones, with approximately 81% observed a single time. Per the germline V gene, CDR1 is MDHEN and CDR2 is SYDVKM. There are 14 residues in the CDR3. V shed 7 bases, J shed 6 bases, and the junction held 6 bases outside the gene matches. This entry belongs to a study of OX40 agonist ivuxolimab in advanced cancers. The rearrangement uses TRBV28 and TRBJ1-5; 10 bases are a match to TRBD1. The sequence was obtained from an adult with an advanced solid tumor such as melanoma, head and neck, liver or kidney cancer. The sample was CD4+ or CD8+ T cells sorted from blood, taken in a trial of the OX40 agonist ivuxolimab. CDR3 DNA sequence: TGTGCCAGCACCGGGACAGGGGTTGGTCAGCCCCAGCATTTT. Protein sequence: CASTGTGVGQPQHF.